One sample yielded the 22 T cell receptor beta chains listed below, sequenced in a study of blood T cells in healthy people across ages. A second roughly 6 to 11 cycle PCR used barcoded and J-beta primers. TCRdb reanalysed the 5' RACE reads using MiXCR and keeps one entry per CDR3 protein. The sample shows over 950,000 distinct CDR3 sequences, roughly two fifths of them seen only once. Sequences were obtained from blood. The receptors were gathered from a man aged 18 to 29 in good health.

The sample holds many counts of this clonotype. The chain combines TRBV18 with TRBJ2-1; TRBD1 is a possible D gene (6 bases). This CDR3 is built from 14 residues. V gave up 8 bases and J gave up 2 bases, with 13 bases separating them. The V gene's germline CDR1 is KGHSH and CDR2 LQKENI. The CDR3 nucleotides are TGTGCCAGCAGCCCGACAGGTACCTACAATGAGCAGTTCTTC. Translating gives CASSPTGTYNEQFF.

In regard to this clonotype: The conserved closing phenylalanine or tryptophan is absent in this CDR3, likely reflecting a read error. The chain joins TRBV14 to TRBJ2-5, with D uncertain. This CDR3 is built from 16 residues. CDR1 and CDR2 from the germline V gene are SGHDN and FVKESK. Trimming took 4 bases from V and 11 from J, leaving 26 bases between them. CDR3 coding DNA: TGTGCCAGCAGCCCTTACGACGGGCGCCCAGCTAATGAGCAGTACTCC. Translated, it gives CASSPYDGRPANEQYS.

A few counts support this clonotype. The chain's CDR3 is CSVDVGAYNEQFF. The CDR3 nucleotides read TGCAGCGTTGACGTAGGGGCCTACAATGAGCAGTTCTTC. This chain connects TRBV29-1 to TRBJ2-1, with D possibly TRBD1 on 5 matching bases. Germline V gene sequence: CDR1 SQVTM, CDR2 ANQGSEA. The CDR3 is 13 amino acids. Trimming stripped 3 bases from V and 2 bases from J, with 8 bases between.

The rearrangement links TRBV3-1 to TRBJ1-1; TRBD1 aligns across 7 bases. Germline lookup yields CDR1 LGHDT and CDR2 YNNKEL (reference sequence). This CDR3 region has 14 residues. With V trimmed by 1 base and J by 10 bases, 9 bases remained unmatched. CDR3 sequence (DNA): TGTGCCAGCAGCCAAGTAGGGGGCCAGGGTGGAGCTTTCTTT. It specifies CASSQVGGQGGAFF.

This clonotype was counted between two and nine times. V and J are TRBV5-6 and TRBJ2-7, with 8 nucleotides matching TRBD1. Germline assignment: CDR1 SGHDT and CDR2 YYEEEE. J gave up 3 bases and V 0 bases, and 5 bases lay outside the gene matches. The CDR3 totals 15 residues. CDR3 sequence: CASSLDGQGYYEQYF. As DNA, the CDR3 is TGTGCCAGCAGCTTGGATGGACAGGGCTACTACGAGCAGTACTTC.

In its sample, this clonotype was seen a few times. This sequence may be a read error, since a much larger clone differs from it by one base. This CDR3 reads CASSQDPGRINSGANVLTF. In DNA form, the CDR3 reads TGCGCCAGCAGCCAGGATCCGGGACGGATAAACTCTGGGGCCAACGTCCTGACTTTC. The chain recombines TRBV4-3 with TRBJ2-6; D tentatively reads TRBD1 or TRBD2 (5 bases each). Germline V CDR1 and CDR2: LGHNA, YSLEER. Trimming took 3 bases from V and 0 from J, leaving 18 bases between them. This CDR3 has 19 residues.

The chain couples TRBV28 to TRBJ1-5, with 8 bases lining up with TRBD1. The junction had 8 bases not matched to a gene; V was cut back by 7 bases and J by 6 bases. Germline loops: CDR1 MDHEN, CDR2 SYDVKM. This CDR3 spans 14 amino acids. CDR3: CASTQSRGRQPQHF. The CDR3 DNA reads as TGTGCCAGCACTCAATCCAGGGGGCGTCAGCCCCAGCATTTT.

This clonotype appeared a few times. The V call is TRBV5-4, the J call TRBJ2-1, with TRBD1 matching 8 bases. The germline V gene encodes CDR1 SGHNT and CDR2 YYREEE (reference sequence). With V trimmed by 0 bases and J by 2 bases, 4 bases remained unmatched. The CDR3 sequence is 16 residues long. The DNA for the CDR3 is TGTGCCAGCAGCTTGGGGTCAGGGGGCGCCTACAATGAGCAGTTCTTC. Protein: CASSLGSGGAYNEQFF.

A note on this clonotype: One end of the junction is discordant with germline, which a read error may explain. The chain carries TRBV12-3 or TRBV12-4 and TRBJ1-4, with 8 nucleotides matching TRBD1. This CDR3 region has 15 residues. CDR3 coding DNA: TGTGCCGGCAGTTCCGACAGGGGAACTAATGAAAAACTGTTTTTT. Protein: CAGSSDRGTNEKLFF.

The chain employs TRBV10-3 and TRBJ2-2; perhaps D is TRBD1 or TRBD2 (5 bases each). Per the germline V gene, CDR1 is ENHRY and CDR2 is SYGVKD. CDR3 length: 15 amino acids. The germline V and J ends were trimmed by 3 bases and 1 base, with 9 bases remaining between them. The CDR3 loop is CAISEAGRNTGELFF. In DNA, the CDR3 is TGTGCCATCAGTGAAGCAGGGAGGAACACCGGGGAGCTGTTTTTT.

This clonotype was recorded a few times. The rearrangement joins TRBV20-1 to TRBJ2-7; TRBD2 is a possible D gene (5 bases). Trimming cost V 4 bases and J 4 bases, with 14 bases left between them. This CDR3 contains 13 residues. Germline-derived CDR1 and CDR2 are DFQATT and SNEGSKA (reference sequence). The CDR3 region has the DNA TGCAGTGCTAAGGTCAGCGGCCTATACGAGCAGTACTTC. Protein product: CSAKVSGLYEQYF.

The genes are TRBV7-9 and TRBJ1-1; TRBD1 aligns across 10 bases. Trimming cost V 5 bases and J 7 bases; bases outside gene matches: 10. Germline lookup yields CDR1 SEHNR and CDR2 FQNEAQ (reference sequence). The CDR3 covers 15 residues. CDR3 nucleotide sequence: TGTGCCAGCAGCCCCCCTCGAGGGACAGGGGTTGAAGCTTTCTTT. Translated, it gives CASSPPRGTGVEAFF.

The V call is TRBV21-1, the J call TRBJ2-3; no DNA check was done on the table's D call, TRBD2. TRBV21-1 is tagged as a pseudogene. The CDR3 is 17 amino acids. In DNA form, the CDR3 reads TGTGCCAGCAGCCCCACCCGTGTGGTGTCGAGGGCCGATACGCAGTATTTT. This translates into CASSPTRVVSRADTQYF.

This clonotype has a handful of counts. CDR3: CASRTSGEAFF. The CDR3 DNA is TGTGCCAGCAGGACGAGCGGTGAAGCTTTCTTT. This chain uses TRBV12-3 or TRBV12-4 with TRBJ1-1; D is unresolved. This CDR3 region has 11 residues. Trimming took off 6 bases at V and 7 bases at J, with 9 bases between the two ends.

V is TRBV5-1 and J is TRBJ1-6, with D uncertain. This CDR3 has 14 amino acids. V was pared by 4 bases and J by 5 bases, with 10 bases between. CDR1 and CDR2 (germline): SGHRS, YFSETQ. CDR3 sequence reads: CASSNRGNNSPLHF. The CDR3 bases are TGCGCCAGCAGCAACCGGGGTAATAATTCACCCCTCCACTTT. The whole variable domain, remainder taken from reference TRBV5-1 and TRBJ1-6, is KAGVTQTPRYLIKTRGQQVTLSCSPISGHRSVSWYQQTPGQGLQFLFEYFSETQRNKGNFPGRFSGRQFSNSRSEMNVSTLELGDSALYLCASSNRGNNSPLHFGNGTRLTVT.

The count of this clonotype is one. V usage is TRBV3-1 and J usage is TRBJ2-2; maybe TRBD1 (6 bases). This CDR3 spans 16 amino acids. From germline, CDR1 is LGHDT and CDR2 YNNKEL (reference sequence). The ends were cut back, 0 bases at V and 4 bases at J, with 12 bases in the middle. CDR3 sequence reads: CASSQEPGAFTGELFF. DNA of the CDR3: TGTGCCAGCAGCCAAGAGCCAGGGGCGTTCACCGGGGAGCTGTTTTTT.

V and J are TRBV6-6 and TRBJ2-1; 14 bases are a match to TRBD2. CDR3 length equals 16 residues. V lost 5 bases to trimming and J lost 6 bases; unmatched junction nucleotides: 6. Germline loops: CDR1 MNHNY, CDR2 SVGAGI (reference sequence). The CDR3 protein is CASSTTSGGVGNEQFF. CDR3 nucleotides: TGTGCCAGCAGTACGACTAGCGGGGGGGTGGGCAATGAGCAGTTCTTC.

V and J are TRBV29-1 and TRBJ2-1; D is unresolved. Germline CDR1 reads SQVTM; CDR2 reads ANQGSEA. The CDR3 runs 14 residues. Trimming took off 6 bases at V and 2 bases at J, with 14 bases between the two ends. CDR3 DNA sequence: TGCAGCGTCACGGGCCTACCGGCCTACAATGAGCAGTTCTTC. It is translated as CSVTGLPAYNEQFF.

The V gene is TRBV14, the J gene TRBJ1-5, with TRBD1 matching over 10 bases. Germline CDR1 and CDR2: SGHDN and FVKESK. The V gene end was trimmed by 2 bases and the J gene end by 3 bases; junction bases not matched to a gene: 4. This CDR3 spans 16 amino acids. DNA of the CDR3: TGTGCCAGCAGCCAAAGACAGGGGGCCTTCAATCAGCCCCAGCATTTT. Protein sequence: CASSQRQGAFNQPQHF.

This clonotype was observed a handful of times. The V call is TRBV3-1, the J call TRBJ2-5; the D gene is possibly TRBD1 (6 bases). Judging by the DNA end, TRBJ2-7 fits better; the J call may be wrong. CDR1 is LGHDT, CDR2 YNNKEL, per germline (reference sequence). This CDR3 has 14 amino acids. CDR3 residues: CASTLFYNRDEQYF. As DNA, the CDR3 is TGTGCCAGCACCCTGTTTTACAACAGGGACGAGCAGTACTTC.

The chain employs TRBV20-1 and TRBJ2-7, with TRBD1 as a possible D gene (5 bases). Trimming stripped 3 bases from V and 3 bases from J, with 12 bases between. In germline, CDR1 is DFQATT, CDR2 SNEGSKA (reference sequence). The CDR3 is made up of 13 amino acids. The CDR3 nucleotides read TGCAGTGCTAGGAACAGGATTAACTACGAGCAGTACTTC. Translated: CSARNRINYEQYF.

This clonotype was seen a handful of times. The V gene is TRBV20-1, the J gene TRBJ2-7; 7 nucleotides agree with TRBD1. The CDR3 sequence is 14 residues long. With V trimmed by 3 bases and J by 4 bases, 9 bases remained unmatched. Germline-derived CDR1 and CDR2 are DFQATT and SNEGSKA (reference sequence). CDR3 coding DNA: TGCAGTGCTAGTTCGGACCTCAGGGGGTACGAGCAGTACTTC. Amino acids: CSASSDLRGYEQYF.